This T cell receptor (beta chain) was recorded in a study of T cells after yellow fever vaccination (dated by TCRdb to the late 2010s). The study in broad terms: The SMART-Seq v4 Ultra Low Input RNA kit was used to prepare libraries from fractions with low cell numbers. The cohort comprised two healthy male donors, one aged 18 to 30 and one aged 30 to 39 years. Bulk TCR alpha and beta repertoires were sequenced longitudinally to track T-cell clones before and after primary and booster YFV17D yellow fever vaccination. Blood samples were taken at several timepoints before and after primary and secondary immunization, and bulk PBMC replicates and cell subsets were isolated. What the work shows at the level of the full study, not this receptor alone: Because the study included only a couple of donors, the extent to which the findings can be generalized is limited. After the booster, most clones that had expanded after primary vaccination were detected again (nearly 97% of CD4 and around nine tenths of CD8), suggesting broad maintenance of memory. Because abundant contaminating clonotypes from the bulk population could be contained in FACS-sorted repertoires, computational filtering was required. Compared with the primary T-cell response, the secondary T-cell response was weaker but faster, peaking on day 5 rather than day 15. A small fraction of clonotypes appeared in both the CD4 and CD8 compartments, likely as a result of convergent recombination.

This clonotype was seen more than once but under ten times. This receptor's antigen is unknown. Per-base qualities were not stored, and no clone one base away is much larger. TCR cDNA was synthesized by 5'RACE template switching, through which a universal primer site and unique molecular identifiers were introduced. Priming of cDNA synthesis was performed from both the TCR alpha and TCR beta constant segments. Two PCR steps were used to amplify libraries, with sample barcodes and sequencing adapters being added in the second step. Sequencing of the libraries was done on either Illumina HiSeq 2500 (2x100 bp) or NovaSeq (2x150 bp). In the paper's pipeline: Reads were demultiplexed and collapsed into UMI consensus sequences with MIGEC, and V(D)J alignment was performed with MiXCR. Clonotypes responding to the vaccine were identified with edgeR on replicate PBMC samples, with the criteria of FDR below 0.01 and a log2 fold change above 5 up to day 15. Each bulk clonotype received a CD4 or CD8 identity based on whether the sequenced CD4 or CD8 repertoire contained that clonotype at higher abundance. TCRdb ran its own pipeline on the public reads, namely fastp trimming at Q25 and MiXCR clone calling, and kept in-frame beta chains. Rows are combined by CDR3 protein, so each entry shows the most common genes and DNA. V and J calls and clone size were set by TCRdb, not the authors. Within this sample are some 350,000 distinct CDR3 sequences, with around a tenth of them counted one time only. Around 18% of the sample lies in the top ten.

The trim is 3 bases for V and 4 bases for J, with a gap of 12 bases between the germline ends. Looking up the germline V gene (reference sequence) yields CDR1 LNHDA and CDR2 SQIVND. The CDR3 covers 14 residues, taking in both the cysteine and the phenylalanine. Only the CDR3 part of the read is kept: 42 bases, read in frame from the first base. The treatment or condition label of this sample denotes: live attenuated yellow fever vaccine strain. At every blood-draw timepoint, two biological replicates of bulk PBMCs were collected. PBMCs were isolated from peripheral blood using a standard Ficoll-Paque protocol. TriZol was used to extract RNA from bulk PBMCs, from CD4 and CD8 fractions, and from dextramer-positive and dextramer-negative fractions.

Material: PBMCs, obtained on the day of the first yellow fever vaccination. The sequence joins TRBV19 to TRBJ1-2, with a tentative D gene TRBD1 over 5 matching bases. The receptor's source is a man younger than 35 who received the YFV17D yellow fever vaccine. Here the CDR3 is given as CASSIGGEVYGYTF. DNA sequence: TGTGCCAGTAGTATTGGGGGAGAGGTCTATGGCTACACCTTC. This CDR3, with the reference TRBV19 and TRBJ1-2 proteins standing in past its ends, gives the full variable domain DGGITQSPKYLFRKEGQNVTLSCEQNLNHDAMYWYRQDPGQGLRLIYYSQIVNDFQKGDIAEGYSVSREKKESFPLTVTSAQKNPTAFYLCASSIGGEVYGYTFGSGTRLTVV.